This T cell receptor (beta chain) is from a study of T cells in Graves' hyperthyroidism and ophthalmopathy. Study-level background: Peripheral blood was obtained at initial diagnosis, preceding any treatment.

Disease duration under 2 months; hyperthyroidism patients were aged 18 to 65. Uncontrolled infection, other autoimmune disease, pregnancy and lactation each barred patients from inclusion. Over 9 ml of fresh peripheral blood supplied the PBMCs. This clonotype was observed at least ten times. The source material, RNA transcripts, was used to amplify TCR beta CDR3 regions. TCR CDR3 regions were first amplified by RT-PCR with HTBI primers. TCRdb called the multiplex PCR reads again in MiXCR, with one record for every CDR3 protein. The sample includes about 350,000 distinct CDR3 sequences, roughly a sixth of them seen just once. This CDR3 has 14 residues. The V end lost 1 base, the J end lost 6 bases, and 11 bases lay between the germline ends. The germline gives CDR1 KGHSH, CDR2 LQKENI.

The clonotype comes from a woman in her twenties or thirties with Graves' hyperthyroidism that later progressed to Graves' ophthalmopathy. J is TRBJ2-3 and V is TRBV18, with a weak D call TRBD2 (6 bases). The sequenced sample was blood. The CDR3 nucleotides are TGTGCCAGCTCACCACGACAGCGGGCCGATACGCAGTATTTT. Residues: CASSPRQRADTQYF.